The clone carrying this T cell receptor beta chain was detected many times. This sample was taken from a study of naive and memory T cell subsets. An equimolar mix of two oligonucleotides served as the beta constant-region primer for TRBC1 and TRBC2. Nested alpha and beta constant-region primers with the SP2 primer drove four PCR rounds on ligated cDNA. One entry per CDR3 protein, called by TCRdb with MiXCR from the UMI-ligation and nested PCR reads. Here the sample spans over 65,000 distinct CDR3 sequences, about 10% being singletons. Sequenced material: naive CD8+ T cells from blood. This clonotype was obtained from a human donor in good health.

The CDR3, as DNA: TGTGCCTGGAGCGAACGACGCCGACACACAGCGAACGAGCAGTACTTC. This translates into CAWSERRRHTANEQYF. V and J are TRBV30 and TRBJ2-7; D gene uncertain. Looked up from germline, CDR1 is GTSNPN and CDR2 is SVGIG (reference sequence). Trimming removed 3 bases at V and 5 bases at J, with 23 bases between. The CDR3 extends over 16 amino acids.